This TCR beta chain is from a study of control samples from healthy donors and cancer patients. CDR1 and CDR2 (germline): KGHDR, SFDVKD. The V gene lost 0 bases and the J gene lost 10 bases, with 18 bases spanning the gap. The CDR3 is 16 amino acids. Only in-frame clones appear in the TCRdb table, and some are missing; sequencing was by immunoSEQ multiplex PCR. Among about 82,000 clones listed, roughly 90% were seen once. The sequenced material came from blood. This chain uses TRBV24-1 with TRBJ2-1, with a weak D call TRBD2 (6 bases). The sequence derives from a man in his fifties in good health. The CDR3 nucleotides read TGTGCCACCAGTGATTTGTCCCCCGGGGGTGGGATCGAGCAGTTCTTC. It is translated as CATSDLSPGGGIEQFF.